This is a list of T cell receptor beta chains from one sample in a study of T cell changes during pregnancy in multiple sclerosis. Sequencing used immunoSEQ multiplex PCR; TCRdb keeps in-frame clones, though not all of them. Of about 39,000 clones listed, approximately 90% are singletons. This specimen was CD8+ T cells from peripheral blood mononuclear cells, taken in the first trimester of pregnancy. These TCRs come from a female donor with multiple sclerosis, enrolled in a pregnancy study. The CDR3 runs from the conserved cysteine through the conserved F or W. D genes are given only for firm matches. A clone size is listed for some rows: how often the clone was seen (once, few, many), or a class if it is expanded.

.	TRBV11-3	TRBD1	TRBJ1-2	TGTGCCAGCAGCTTGGGGGACAGGGGGGATGGCTACACCTTC	CASSLGDRGDGYTF
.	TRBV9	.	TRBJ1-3	TGTGCCAGCAGCGGAACAGGGCGATCCTCTGGAAACACCATATATTTT	CASSGTGRSSGNTIYF
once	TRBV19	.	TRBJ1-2	TGTGCCAGTAGTATAGGGGGCTCGGGCCTGGACGGCTACACCTTC	CASSIGGSGLDGYTF
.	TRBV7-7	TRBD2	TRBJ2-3	TGTGCTAGCAGCCACACTAGCGGGGGGGACTCGGGCACAGATACGCAGTATTTT	CASSHTSGGDSGTDTQYF
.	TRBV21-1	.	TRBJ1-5	TGTGCCAGCAGCAAAGATCCAGGGCCGCACGATCAGCCCCAGCATTTT	CASSKDPGPHDQPQHF
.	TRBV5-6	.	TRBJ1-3	TGTGCCAGCAGTTCAGGCTCTGGAAACACCATATATTTT	CASSSGSGNTIYF
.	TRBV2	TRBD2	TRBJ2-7	TGTGCCAGCAGTGAAGCCATACTAGCGGGGGACCAAAGCTACGAGCAGTACTTC	CASSEAILAGDQSYEQYF
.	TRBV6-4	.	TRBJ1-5	TGTGCCAGCAGTGATGGCACCCGCAATCAGCCCCAGCATTTT	CASSDGTRNQPQHF
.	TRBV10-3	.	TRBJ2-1	TGTGCCATCAGTGACCCCCGGCGGGGGCCTTTGGAGCAGTTCTTC	CAISDPRRGPLEQFF
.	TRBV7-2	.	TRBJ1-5	TGTGCCAGCAGCTTAGGTTACGGCGGTCAGCCCCAGCATTTT	CASSLGYGGQPQHF
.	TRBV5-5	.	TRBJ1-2	TGTGCCAGCAACTACGGGACACTCCCTTATGGCTACACCTTC	CASNYGTLPYGYTF
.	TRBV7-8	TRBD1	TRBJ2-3	TGTGCCAGCAGCCACCGGGACAGGGAGATGTCAGATACGCAGTATTTT	CASSHRDREMSDTQYF
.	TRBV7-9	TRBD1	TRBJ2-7	TGTGCCAGCAGCGCGCCGGGACAGGGGGCTTACGAGCAGTACTTC	CASSAPGQGAYEQYF
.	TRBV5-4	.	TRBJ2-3	TGTGCCAGCAGCTTGGAGCTGTCCCCAGGTACGCAGTATTTT	CASSLELSPGTQYF
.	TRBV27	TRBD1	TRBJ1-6	TGTGCCAGCAGTACTCTGACAGGGGACAATTCACCCCTCCACTTT	CASSTLTGDNSPLHF
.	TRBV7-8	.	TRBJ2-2	TGTGCCAGCAGCTTGCAGGGGCTAGGCACCGGGGAGCTGTTTTTT	CASSLQGLGTGELFF
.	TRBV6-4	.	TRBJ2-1	TGTGCCAGCAGTGAGCGGGGATCAGGGGGTAGTGAGCAGTTCTTC	CASSERGSGGSEQFF
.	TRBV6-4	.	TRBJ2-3	TGTGCCAGCAGCCACGAAAAGGGGGGGCCCACGGATACGCAGTATTTT	CASSHEKGGPTDTQYF
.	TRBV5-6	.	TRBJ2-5	TGTGCCAGCCGCTTAGGAGGATTCCAAGAGACCCAGTACTTC	CASRLGGFQETQYF
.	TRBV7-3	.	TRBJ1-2	TGTGCCAGCAGCTTAAATGGGGCAGCATTCTATGGCTACACCTTC	CASSLNGAAFYGYTF
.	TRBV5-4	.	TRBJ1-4	TGTGCCAGCAGCTTGGAGAACAGGGTGGGTGAAAAACTGTTTTTT	CASSLENRVGEKLFF
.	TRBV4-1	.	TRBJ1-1	TGCGCCAGCAGCCAAGAGGCGGGTTTGGTGAACACTGAAGCTTTCTTT	CASSQEAGLVNTEAFF
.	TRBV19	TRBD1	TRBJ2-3	TGTGCCAGTAGCCGGGACAGGGGTCTCACAGATACGCAGTATTTT	CASSRDRGLTDTQYF